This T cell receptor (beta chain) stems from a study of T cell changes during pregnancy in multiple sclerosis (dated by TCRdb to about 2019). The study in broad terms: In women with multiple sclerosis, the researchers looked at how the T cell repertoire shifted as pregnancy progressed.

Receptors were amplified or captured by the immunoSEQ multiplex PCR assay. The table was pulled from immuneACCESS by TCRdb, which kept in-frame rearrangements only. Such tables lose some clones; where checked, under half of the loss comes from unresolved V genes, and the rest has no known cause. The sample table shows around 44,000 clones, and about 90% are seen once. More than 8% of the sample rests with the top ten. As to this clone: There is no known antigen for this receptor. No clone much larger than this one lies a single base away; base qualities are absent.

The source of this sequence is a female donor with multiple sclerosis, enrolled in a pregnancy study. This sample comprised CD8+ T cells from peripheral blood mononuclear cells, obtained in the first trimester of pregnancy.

At the DNA level, the sequence is TGTGCCAGCAGTCTAATTATAGCGGGAGACAATGAGCAGTTCTTC. The translation is CASSLIIAGDNEQFF. The V and J segments used are TRBV27 and TRBJ2-1, and 9 junction bases match TRBD2. The CDR3, from cysteine to phenylalanine, totals 15 residues. Kept here is only the CDR3 DNA, which spans 45 bases and is read in frame from base 1. The junction shows trimming of 5 bases on V and 5 bases on J, and the gene matches do not reach 7 bases of it. CDR1 and CDR2, looked up from the germline V gene (reference sequence), are MNHEY and SMNVEV.